A selection of T cell receptor beta chains follows, all from one sample in a study of radiation and T cells in renal cell carcinoma. Produced via immunoSEQ multiplex PCR; TCRdb's table is partial and in-frame only. The sample has 97,000 or so clones, approximately 82% seen once. The sample consisted of blood, taken from a patient whose treatment included radiotherapy and nephrectomy. All receptors derive from a man between 60 and 70 years old with renal cell carcinoma. Both conserved end residues are part of each CDR3. A D gene is named only where the DNA matches it firmly. Size is omitted from some rows. Given values are once, few, many or a class for expanded clones.

j_gene | abundance | v_gene | d_gene | CDR3nt | CDR3aa
TRBJ2-3 | - | TRBV10-1 | - | TGCGCCAGCAGTGAGAACTACGCCACAGATACGCAGTATTTT | CASSENYATDTQYF
TRBJ2-7 | - | TRBV27 | TRBD2 | TGTGCCAGCAGTTTAGGACTAGCGGCGGTCGAGCAGTACTTC | CASSLGLAAVEQYF
TRBJ1-5 | - | TRBV18 | - | TGTGCCAGCTCTGAGGGCAGGGATCAGCCCCAGCATTTT | CASSEGRDQPQHF
TRBJ1-4 | - | TRBV5-1 | - | TGCGCCAGCAGCTTGACGGGGACAACAACTAATGAAAAACTGTTTTTT | CASSLTGTTTNEKLFF
TRBJ1-2 | - | TRBV18 | - | TGTGCCAGCTCTCGCGGACAGCATTATGGCTACACCTTC | CASSRGQHYGYTF
TRBJ2-1 | - | TRBV28 | TRBD1 | TGTGCCAGCAGTTTAGTTGACAGGGTGAAGTCAAATGAGCAGTTCTTC | CASSLVDRVKSNEQFF
TRBJ2-3 | - | TRBV5-5 | - | TGTGCCAGCAGCTTGGTCCGGAACACAGATACGCAGTATTTT | CASSLVRNTDTQYF
TRBJ2-5 | - | TRBV5-8 | - | TGTGCCAGCAGCCGCCCGGGTCCCCGAAATCGGTACTTC | CASSRPGPRNRYF
TRBJ2-7 | - | TRBV5-4 | - | TGTGCCAGCAGCTCTTTCGACGAGCAGTACTTC | CASSSFDEQYF
TRBJ2-2 | once | TRBV5-1 | TRBD2 | TGCGCCAGCACTTTGATAGCGGGAGGGGCCTCCGGCACCGGGGAGCTGTTTTTT | CASTLIAGGASGTGELFF
TRBJ2-7 | - | TRBV10-3 | TRBD1 | TGTGCCATCTCCCGGGGACAGGGGAACGAGCAGTACTTC | CAISRGQGNEQYF
TRBJ2-7 | - | TRBV7-9 | TRBD1 | TGTGCCAGCAGCCCAACCCCAGGACAGGGGTTCGGAGGCATTTACGAGCAGTACTTC | CASSPTPGQGFGGIYEQYF
TRBJ2-7 | - | TRBV28 | - | TGTGCCAGCAACGTTAGGCGGCAGGGGGGATCCTACGAGCAGTACTTC | CASNVRRQGGSYEQYF
TRBJ1-4 | - | TRBV13 | - | TGTGCCAGCAGCTTAGCCGGGGGGCGCATGGGTAATGAAAAACTGTTTTTT | CASSLAGGRMGNEKLFF
TRBJ1-6 | - | TRBV2 | - | TGTGCCAGCAGTGAAGCTGGACATCTAAGCTCCTATAATTCACCCCTCCACTTT | CASSEAGHLSSYNSPLHF
TRBJ1-3 | once | TRBV7-9 | - | TGTGCCAGCAGCTCGGGTGGAGTAGGAAACACCATATATTTT | CASSSGGVGNTIYF
TRBJ2-7 | - | TRBV2 | - | TGTGCCAGCCTCCCGGACGGGGGAGTATCCTACGAGCAGTACTTC | CASLPDGGVSYEQYF
TRBJ2-4 | - | TRBV15 | - | TGTGCCACCAGCAGAGATAATAGCGGTGGGGTCATAGCCAAAAACATTCAGTACTTC | CATSRDNSGGVIAKNIQYF
TRBJ1-1 | - | TRBV4-2 | - | TGTGCCAGCAGTCAAAGAGCGGTGGGCTTTCCGAACACTGAAGCTTTCTTT | CASSQRAVGFPNTEAFF
TRBJ2-6 | - | TRBV19 | TRBD1 | TGTGCCAGTAGTATGCGACAGGGGGCATCTTCTGGGGCCAACGTCCTGACTTTC | CASSMRQGASSGANVLTF
TRBJ2-5 | - | TRBV6-6 | TRBD1 | TGTGCCAGCATCCAAGGGACAGGCAGGACCCAGTACTTC | CASIQGTGRTQYF
TRBJ2-2 | once | TRBV10-3 | - | TGTGCCATCAGGCAAGCCGGCGGAGGGGCCGGGGAGCTGTTTTTT | CAIRQAGGGAGELFF
TRBJ2-6 | - | TRBV7-8 | TRBD2 | TGTGCCAGCAGCTTAGCTCTAGCGGGAGTTAATGGGGCCAACGTCCTGACTTTC | CASSLALAGVNGANVLTF
TRBJ1-2 | - | TRBV7-9 | - | TGTGCCAGCAGCTTAAACTATGGCTACACCTTC | CASSLNYGYTF
TRBJ2-7 | - | TRBV7-7 | - | TGTGCCAGCAGCCCGGACAGTAGCTCCTACGAGCAGTACTTC | CASSPDSSSYEQYF
TRBJ2-7 | - | TRBV5-5 | - | TGTGCCAGCACCCCACCCTCCCCCTACGAGCAGTACTTC | CASTPPSPYEQYF
TRBJ2-5 | - | TRBV6-5 | TRBD2 | TGTGCCAGCAGCGGACTAGCGGGCGCAGAGACCCAGTACTTC | CASSGLAGAETQYF
TRBJ2-2 | once | TRBV5-1 | TRBD1 | TGCGCCAGCAGCGCGACAGGGGGCGTGAACACCGGGGAGCTGTTTTTT | CASSATGGVNTGELFF
TRBJ2-5 | - | TRBV29-1 | TRBD2 | TGCAGCGTTGAAGATGGGTGGACTAGCGGAGGCCAAGAGACCCAGTACTTC | CSVEDGWTSGGQETQYF
TRBJ1-1 | - | TRBV7-8 | - | TGTGCCAGCAGCTTAGTAGGCAGCCGAAACACTGAAGCTTTCTTT | CASSLVGSRNTEAFF
TRBJ1-1 | - | TRBV2 | - | TGTGCCAGCAGTGCGGGACACACCAACACTGAAGCTTTCTTT | CASSAGHTNTEAFF
TRBJ1-2 | - | TRBV2 | - | TGTGCCAGCACCCGGGCCCTCATCTATGGCTACACCTTC | CASTRALIYGYTF
TRBJ2-2 | - | TRBV12-5 | TRBD1 | TGTGCTAGTGGTTTGGCCGACAGGGTGGGCAACACCGGGGAGCTGTTTTTT | CASGLADRVGNTGELFF
TRBJ1-2 | - | TRBV7-3 | TRBD1 | TGTGCCAGCAGCTTAATAGGACAGGACTATGGCTACACCTTC | CASSLIGQDYGYTF
TRBJ2-3 | - | TRBV5-4 | TRBD2 | TGTGCCAGCAGCCAGGGACTAGGCACAGATACGCAGTATTTT | CASSQGLGTDTQYF